This TCR beta chain derives from a study of control samples from healthy donors and cancer patients. Per germline, CDR1 LNHNV and CDR2 YYDKDF (reference sequence). This CDR3 comprises 14 residues. V lost 5 bases, J lost 5 bases, and 8 bases stayed unmatched. Profiled with immunoSEQ multiplex PCR; TCRdb holds only in-frame clones, not every one. The sample shows about 130,000 clones, about nine tenths of them seen only once. The rearrangement joins TRBV15 to TRBJ1-1, with 7 bases that match TRBD1. The receptor was isolated from a man younger than 30 in good health. The specimen was blood. The CDR3 region has the DNA TGTGCCACCAGCGGCAGGGGGGGGATGACTGAAGCTTTCTTT. Protein sequence: CATSGRGGMTEAFF.